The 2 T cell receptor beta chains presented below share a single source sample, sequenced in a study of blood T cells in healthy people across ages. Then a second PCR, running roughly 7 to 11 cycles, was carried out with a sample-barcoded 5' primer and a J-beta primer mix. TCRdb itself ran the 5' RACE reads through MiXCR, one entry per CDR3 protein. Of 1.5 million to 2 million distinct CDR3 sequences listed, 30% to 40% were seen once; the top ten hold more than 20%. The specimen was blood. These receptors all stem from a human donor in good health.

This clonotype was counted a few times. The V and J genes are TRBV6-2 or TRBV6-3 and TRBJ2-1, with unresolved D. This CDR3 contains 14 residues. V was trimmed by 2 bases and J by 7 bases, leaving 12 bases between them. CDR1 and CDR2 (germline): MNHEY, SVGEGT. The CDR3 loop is CASSYPAYRNEQFF. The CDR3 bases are TGTGCCAGCAGTTACCCGGCTTATAGAAATGAGCAGTTCTTC.

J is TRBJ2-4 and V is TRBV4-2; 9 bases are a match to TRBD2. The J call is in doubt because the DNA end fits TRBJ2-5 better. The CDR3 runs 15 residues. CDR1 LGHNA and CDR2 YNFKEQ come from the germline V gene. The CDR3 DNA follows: TGTGCCAGCAGTTATAGCGGGGGCCTACAAGAGACCCAGTACTTC. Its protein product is CASSYSGGLQETQYF.